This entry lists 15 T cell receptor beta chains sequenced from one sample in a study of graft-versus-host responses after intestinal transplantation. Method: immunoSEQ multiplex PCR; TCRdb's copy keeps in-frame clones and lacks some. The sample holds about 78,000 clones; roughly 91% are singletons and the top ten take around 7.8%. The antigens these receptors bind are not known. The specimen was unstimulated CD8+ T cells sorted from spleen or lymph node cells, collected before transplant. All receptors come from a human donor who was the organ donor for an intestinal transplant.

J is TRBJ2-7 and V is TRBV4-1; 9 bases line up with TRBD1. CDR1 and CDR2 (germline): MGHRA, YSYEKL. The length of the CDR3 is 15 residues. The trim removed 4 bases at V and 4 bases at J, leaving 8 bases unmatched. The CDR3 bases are TGCGCCAGCAGCCCCGTGGACAGGGGTCGGTACGAGCAGTACTTC. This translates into CASSPVDRGRYEQYF.

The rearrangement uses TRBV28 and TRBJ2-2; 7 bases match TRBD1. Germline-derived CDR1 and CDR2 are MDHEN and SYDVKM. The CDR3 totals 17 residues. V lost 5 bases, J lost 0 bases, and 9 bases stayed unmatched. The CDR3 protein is CASSPIRDSSNTGELFF. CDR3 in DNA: TGTGCCAGCAGTCCGATCCGGGACAGCTCGAACACCGGGGAGCTGTTTTTT.

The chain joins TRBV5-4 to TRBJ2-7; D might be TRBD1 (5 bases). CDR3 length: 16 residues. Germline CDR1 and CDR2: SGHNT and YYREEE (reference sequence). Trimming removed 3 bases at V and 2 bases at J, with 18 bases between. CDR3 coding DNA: TGTGCCAGCAGCTCAGAAACAGACAGTCCCACCTACGAGCAGTACTTC. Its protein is CASSSETDSPTYEQYF.

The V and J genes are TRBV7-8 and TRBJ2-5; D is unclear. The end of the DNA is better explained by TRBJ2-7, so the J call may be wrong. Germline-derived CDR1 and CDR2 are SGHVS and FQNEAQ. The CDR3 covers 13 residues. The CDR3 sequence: CASSAQNSYEQYF. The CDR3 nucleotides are TGTGCCAGCAGCGCCCAAAACAGTTACGAGCAGTACTTC.

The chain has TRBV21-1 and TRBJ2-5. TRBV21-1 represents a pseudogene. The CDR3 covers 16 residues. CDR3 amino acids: CASSKAEVGDQETQYF. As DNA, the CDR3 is TGTGCCAGCAGCAAAGCTGAGGTTGGGGACCAAGAGACCCAGTACTTC.

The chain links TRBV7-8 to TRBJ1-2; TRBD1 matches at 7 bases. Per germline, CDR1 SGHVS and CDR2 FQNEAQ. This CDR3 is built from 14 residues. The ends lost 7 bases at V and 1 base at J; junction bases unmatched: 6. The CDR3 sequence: CASKGQSYNYGYTF. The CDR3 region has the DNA TGTGCCAGCAAGGGACAGAGTTATAACTATGGCTACACCTTC.

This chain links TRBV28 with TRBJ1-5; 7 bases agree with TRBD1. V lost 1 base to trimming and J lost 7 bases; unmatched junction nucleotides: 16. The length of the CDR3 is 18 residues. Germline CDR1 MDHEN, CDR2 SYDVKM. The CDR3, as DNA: TGTGCCAGCAGTTTATCCCCCCGACAGGGCTGGTCTGGCCAGCCCCAGCATTTT. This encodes CASSLSPRQGWSGQPQHF.

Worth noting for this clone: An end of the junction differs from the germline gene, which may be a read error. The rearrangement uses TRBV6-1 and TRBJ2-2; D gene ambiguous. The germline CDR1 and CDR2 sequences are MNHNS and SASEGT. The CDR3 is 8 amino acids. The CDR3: CQTGELFF. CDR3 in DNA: TGCCAAACCGGGGAGCTGTTTTTT.

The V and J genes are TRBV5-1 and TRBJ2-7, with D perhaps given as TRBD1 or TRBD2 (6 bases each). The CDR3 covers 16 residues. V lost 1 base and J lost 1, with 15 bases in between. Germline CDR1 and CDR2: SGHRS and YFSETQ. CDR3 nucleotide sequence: TGCGCCAGCAGCTTGTATGGGGGGCGGATATCCTACGAGCAGTACTTC. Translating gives CASSLYGGRISYEQYF. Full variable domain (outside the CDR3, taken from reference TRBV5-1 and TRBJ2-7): KAGVTQTPRYLIKTRGQQVTLSCSPISGHRSVSWYQQTPGQGLQFLFEYFSETQRNKGNFPGRFSGRQFSNSRSEMNVSTLELGDSALYLCASSLYGGRISYEQYFGPGTRLTVT.

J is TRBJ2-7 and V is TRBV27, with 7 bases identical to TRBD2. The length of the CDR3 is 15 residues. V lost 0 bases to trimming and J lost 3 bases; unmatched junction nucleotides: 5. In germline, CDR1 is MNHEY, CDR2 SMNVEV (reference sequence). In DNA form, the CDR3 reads TGTGCCAGCAGTTTATCGGCTAGCGGTTTCTACGAGCAGTACTTC. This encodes CASSLSASGFYEQYF.

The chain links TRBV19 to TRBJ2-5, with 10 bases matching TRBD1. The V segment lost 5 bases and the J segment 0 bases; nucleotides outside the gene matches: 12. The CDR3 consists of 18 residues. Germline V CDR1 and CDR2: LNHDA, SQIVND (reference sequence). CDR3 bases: TGTGCCAGTAGTGCCCCGACAGGGGGCCTATGGTACCAAGAGACCCAGTACTTC. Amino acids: CASSAPTGGLWYQETQYF. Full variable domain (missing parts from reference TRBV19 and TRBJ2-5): DGGITQSPKYLFRKEGQNVTLSCEQNLNHDAMYWYRQDPGQGLRLIYYSQIVNDFQKGDIAEGYSVSREKKESFPLTVTSAQKNPTAFYLCASSAPTGGLWYQETQYFGPGTRLLVL.

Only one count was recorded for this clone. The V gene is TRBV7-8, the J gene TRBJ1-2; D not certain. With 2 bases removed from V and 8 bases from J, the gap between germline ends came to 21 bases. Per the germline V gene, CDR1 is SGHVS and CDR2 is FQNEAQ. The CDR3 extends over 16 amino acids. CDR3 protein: CASSLLRNDGMGGYTF. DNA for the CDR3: TGTGCCAGCAGCTTATTACGAAATGACGGAATGGGGGGCTACACCTTC.

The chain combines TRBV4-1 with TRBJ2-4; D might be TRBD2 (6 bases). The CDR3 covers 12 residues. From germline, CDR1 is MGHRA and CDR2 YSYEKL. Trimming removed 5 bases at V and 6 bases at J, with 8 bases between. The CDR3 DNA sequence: TGCGCCAGCAGCTTGGGGGGAAACATTCAGTACTTC. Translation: CASSLGGNIQYF.

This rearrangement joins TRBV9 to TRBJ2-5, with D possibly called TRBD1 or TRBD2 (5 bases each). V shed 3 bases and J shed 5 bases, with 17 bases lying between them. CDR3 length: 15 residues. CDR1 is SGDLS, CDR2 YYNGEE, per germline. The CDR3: CASSGSGLEGETQYF. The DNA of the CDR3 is TGTGCCAGCAGCGGCTCGGGCCTAGAGGGGGAGACCCAGTACTTC.

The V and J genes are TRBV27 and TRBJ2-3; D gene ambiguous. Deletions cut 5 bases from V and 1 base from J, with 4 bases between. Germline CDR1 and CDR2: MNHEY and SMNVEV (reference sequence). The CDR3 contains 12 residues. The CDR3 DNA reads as TGTGCCAGCAGTCCCCGCACAGATACGCAGTATTTT. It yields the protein CASSPRTDTQYF.